These 5 T cell receptor beta chains were sequenced from one sample in a study of T cell repertoires in cytomegalovirus infection. TCRdb passed the reads through MiXCR, listing each CDR3 protein once. Here the sample spans around 300,000 distinct CDR3 sequences, 20% to 25% being singletons. These receptors have no known antigen. The source was cultured PBMCs, collected from culture after CMV antigen stimulation. The receptor set was obtained from a human donor in good health (CMV status not recorded). Some clones in this sample may be carry-over from other donors' samples.

The chain links TRBV29-1 to TRBJ1-5; D call uncertain. The germline V gene encodes CDR1 SQVTM and CDR2 ANQGSEA. V shed 3 bases and J shed 4 bases, with 10 bases lying between them. The CDR3 spans 13 residues. The CDR3 nucleotides read TGCAGCGTTGATCTGGGAATGAATCAGCCCCAGCATTTT. Encoded protein: CSVDLGMNQPQHF.

This chain joins TRBV11-3 and TRBJ2-5; D remains ambiguous. The CDR3 consists of 14 residues. Germline assignment: CDR1 SGHNT and CDR2 YENEEA. The germline V and J ends were trimmed by 10 bases and 5 bases, with 20 bases remaining between them. CDR3 in DNA: TGTGCCACCAAGAGGTACTCCGAGTTTGAGACCCAGTACTTC. It specifies CATKRYSEFETQYF.

V and J are TRBV27 and TRBJ1-6, with 7 bases matching TRBD1. There are 13 residues in the CDR3. After removal of 8 bases from V and 7 bases from J, the junction contained 5 bases not matched to a gene. In germline, CDR1 is MNHEY, CDR2 SMNVEV (reference sequence). The CDR3 protein is CASLGQLNSPLHF. The CDR3 DNA reads as TGTGCCAGCTTGGGACAGTTGAATTCACCCCTCCACTTT.

Points on this clonotype: A read error may be the cause here, since a much bigger clone is one base away. V is TRBV7-2 and J is TRBJ2-1, with TRBD2 identical over 9 bases. This CDR3 is built from 14 residues. Trimming at V came to 1 base and at J to 15 bases, leaving 10 bases not matched to a gene. Germline values: CDR1 SGHTA, CDR2 FQGNSA. CDR3 nucleotides: TGTGCCAGCAGCTTAGGGGGCGGGGGGGGGGGTGGGTTCTTC. Protein: CASSLGGGGGGGFF.

This clonotype has a handful of counts. This chain joins TRBV2 and TRBJ2-1; 14 bases are shared with TRBD2. Per the germline V gene, CDR1 is SNHLY and CDR2 is FYNNEI. The CDR3 runs 14 residues. Losses at the gene ends were 2 bases for V and 15 bases for J; bases not matched to a gene: 6. The CDR3 DNA follows: TGTGCCAGCAGTGAATGGACTAGCGGGAGGCCTACGTTCTTC. Encoded protein: CASSEWTSGRPTFF.